Below, 21 T cell receptor beta chains from the same sample are listed, as sequenced in a study of CD8 T cells in Susac syndrome. After extraction with the RNeasy kit, about 0.45 to 1 ug of the RNA was reverse transcribed using random hexamers. One entry per CDR3 protein results from TCRdb running MiXCR on the immunoSEQ multiplex PCR reads. The sample holds under 350,000 distinct CDR3 sequences, 92% seen once. Sequenced material: CD4+ T cells from PBMCs. Source of these receptors: a human donor with multiple sclerosis.

The chain uses TRBV20-1 and TRBJ2-7; maybe TRBD1 (5 bases). Per germline, CDR1 DFQATT and CDR2 SNEGSKA (reference sequence). CDR3 size: 14 residues. V dropped 0 bases and J dropped 4 bases, with 13 bases sitting between them. CDR3 amino acids: CSARDQGIGYEQYF. In DNA, the CDR3 is TGCAGTGCTAGAGACCAGGGTATCGGGTACGAGCAGTACTTC.

This clonotype was picked up one time. V gene TRBV29-1 combines with J gene TRBJ2-6, with D uncertain. The CDR3 totals 13 residues. In germline, CDR1 is SQVTM, CDR2 ANQGSEA. Trimming shortened V by 4 bases and J by 4 bases, and 8 bases separated the two germline ends. The CDR3 DNA is TGCAGCGTTGCTGGGTTCGGGGCCAACGTCCTGACTTTC. This gives the protein CSVAGFGANVLTF.

The chain links TRBV19 to TRBJ2-3; 7 positions agree with TRBD2. Trimming at V came to 1 base and at J to 4 bases, leaving 8 bases not matched to a gene. CDR1 and CDR2 from the germline V gene are LNHDA and SQIVND (reference sequence). This CDR3 contains 16 residues. For the CDR3, the DNA is TGTGCCAGTAGTATAGCGTATCGTGGGAGGGCAGATACGCAGTATTTT. Translating it yields CASSIAYRGRADTQYF.

Details on this clonotype: A read error may account for a junction end that differs from germline. The chain recombines TRBV7-9 with TRBJ2-5, with 8 bases lining up with TRBD1. CDR3 size: 14 residues. The germline CDR1 and CDR2 sequences are SEHNR and FQNEAQ (reference sequence). The CDR3 reads CASSLGTGQETQYF. The CDR3 nucleotides read TGCGCCAGCAGCTTGGGGACAGGCCAAGAGACCCAGTACTTC.

This CDR3 reads CSARDGASGSYEQYF. The CDR3 DNA follows: TGCAGTGCTAGAGATGGGGCTAGCGGGAGTTACGAGCAGTACTTC. This chain links TRBV20-1 with TRBJ2-7, with 10 bases aligning to TRBD2. The CDR3 is 15 amino acids. Germline assignment: CDR1 DFQATT and CDR2 SNEGSKA (reference sequence). The junction had 6 bases not matched to a gene; V was cut back by 0 bases and J by 4 bases.

CDR3 nucleotide sequence: TGTGCCATCAGTGACGGGCAGAGCAATCAGCCCCAGCATTTT. As protein: CAISDGQSNQPQHF. The genes are TRBV10-3 and TRBJ1-5; D remains unclear. The CDR3 has 14 residues. The ends were cut back, 3 bases at V and 1 base at J, with 7 bases in the middle. Germline lookup yields CDR1 ENHRY and CDR2 SYGVKD.

In its sample, this clonotype was seen once. The chain is built from TRBV3-1 and TRBJ2-3; the match to TRBD2 covers 8 bases. The CDR3 loop spans 16 amino acids. The germline CDR1 and CDR2 sequences are LGHDT and YNNKEL (reference sequence). With V trimmed by 4 bases and J by 2 bases, 8 bases remained unmatched. CDR3 region: CASSPFGGGPTDTQYF. The CDR3 DNA follows: TGTGCCAGCAGCCCCTTTGGCGGGGGGCCCACAGATACGCAGTATTTT.

This rearrangement joins TRBV7-9 to TRBJ2-1; 12 positions agree with TRBD2. The CDR3 is 16 residues long. Per the germline V gene, CDR1 is SEHNR and CDR2 is FQNEAQ (reference sequence). The J segment lost 9 bases and the V segment lost 4 bases, leaving 10 bases of the junction unmatched. CDR3 protein: CASSSNLAGGLSEQFF. The CDR3 coding sequence is TGTGCCAGCAGCTCCAATCTAGCGGGAGGGCTCTCTGAGCAGTTCTTC.

The chain recombines TRBV10-3 with TRBJ2-5; D unclear. This CDR3 is built from 13 residues. The V gene's germline CDR1 is ENHRY and CDR2 SYGVKD. Trimming took 2 bases from V and 3 from J, leaving 7 bases between them. The CDR3 loop reads CAISEVLKETQYF. For the CDR3, the DNA is TGTGCCATCAGTGAGGTCCTAAAAGAGACCCAGTACTTC.

The chain recombines TRBV5-1 with TRBJ1-2; D perhaps matches TRBD1 (5 bases). The CDR3 extends over 16 amino acids. Between the trimmed V and J ends, which lost 2 bases and 3 bases, there was a span of 17 bases. Germline CDR1 reads SGHRS; CDR2 reads YFSETQ. CDR3 loop: CASSLTTRQSHYGYTF. The CDR3 nucleotides are TGCGCCAGCAGCTTAACGACCCGACAGTCCCACTATGGCTACACCTTC.

The chain carries TRBV4-1 and TRBJ1-1; 8 bases are shared with TRBD1. This CDR3 has 15 residues. Germline CDR1 is MGHRA and CDR2 is YSYEKL. Losses at the gene ends were 4 bases for V and 5 bases for J; bases not matched to a gene: 9. This CDR3 reads CASSPRTGRTTEAFF. The CDR3 coding sequence is TGCGCCAGCAGCCCCCGGACAGGGAGGACGACTGAAGCTTTCTTT.

The chain couples TRBV29-1 to TRBJ2-1; D might be TRBD2 (5 bases). The CDR3 loop spans 14 amino acids. Trimming removed 1 base from V and 8 bases from J, with 15 bases in between. The V gene's germline CDR1 is SQVTM and CDR2 ANQGSEA. The CDR3, as DNA: TGCAGCGTTGAAGGGCTAGCTTTCTCCTATGAGCAGTTCTTC. As protein: CSVEGLAFSYEQFF.

This chain connects TRBV9 to TRBJ2-7, with D perhaps TRBD1 or TRBD2 (5 bases each). V was pared by 2 bases and J by 0 bases, with 9 bases between. Germline V lookup: CDR1 SGDLS, CDR2 YYNGEE. The CDR3 sequence is 14 residues long. As DNA, the CDR3 is TGTGCCAGCAGCGTCCATGGGACCTCCTACGAGCAGTACTTC. It codes for CASSVHGTSYEQYF.

This chain uses TRBV6-2 or TRBV6-3 with TRBJ1-5, with a possible D match to TRBD1 (5 bases). CDR1 and CDR2 from the germline V gene are MNHEY and SVGEGT. The length of the CDR3 is 15 residues. Trimming took off 4 bases at V and 6 bases at J, with 16 bases between the two ends. CDR3 sequence reads: CASSFTGTAGQPQHF. CDR3 nucleotide sequence: TGTGCCAGCAGTTTTACTGGGACGGCGGGTCAGCCCCAGCATTTT.

The chain joins TRBV25-1 to TRBJ2-3; 8 bases match TRBD1. Germline V CDR1 and CDR2: MGHDK, SYGVNS. Trimming cost V 3 bases and J 4 bases; bases outside gene matches: 9. The CDR3 contains 16 residues. The CDR3 DNA sequence: TGTGCCAGCAGTGAGCCGGGACAGGTTTTGTCAGATACGCAGTATTTT. This translates into CASSEPGQVLSDTQYF.

The gene calls are TRBV3-1 and TRBJ1-2; the D gene is possibly TRBD1 (6 bases). Trimming pared 3 bases from V and 3 bases from J, leaving 14 bases between. This CDR3 spans 15 amino acids. The germline gives CDR1 LGHDT, CDR2 YNNKEL (reference sequence). CDR3 protein: CASSQDNRADYGYTF. The CDR3, as DNA: TGTGCCAGCAGCCAGGATAACAGGGCTGACTATGGCTACACCTTC.

The chain links TRBV27 to TRBJ2-6; 8 nucleotides agree with TRBD1. The CDR3 runs 19 residues. Germline-derived CDR1 and CDR2 are MNHEY and SMNVEV (reference sequence). J lost 0 bases, V lost 3 bases, and 10 bases had no gene match. The CDR3, as DNA: TGTGCCAGCAGTTTCTTAGACAGGGGTGGTCTCTCTGGGGCCAACGTCCTGACTTTC. This codes for CASSFLDRGGLSGANVLTF.

V gene TRBV10-1 combines with J gene TRBJ2-3; the D is unclear. The V gene lost 3 bases and the J gene lost 0 bases, with 4 bases spanning the gap. The CDR3 extends over 13 amino acids. CDR1 and CDR2 from the germline V gene are WNHNN and SYGVQD (reference sequence). The DNA for the CDR3 is TGCGCCAGCAGTGATACTAGCACAGATACGCAGTATTTT. Its translation: CASSDTSTDTQYF.

This chain links TRBV18 with TRBJ2-2, with 10 bases matching TRBD2. Germline lookup yields CDR1 KGHSH and CDR2 LQKENI. Trimming took 6 bases from V and 0 from J; bases not matched to a gene: 16. The CDR3 contains 20 residues. The CDR3 loop is CASSPGRRGLAHANTGELFF. DNA for the CDR3: TGTGCCAGCTCCCCCGGTCGGAGGGGACTAGCGCATGCGAACACCGGGGAGCTGTTTTTT.

This clonotype was observed once. The rearrangement uses TRBV2 and TRBJ1-5; TRBD1 matches 7 bases. This CDR3 has 15 amino acids. Germline V gene sequence: CDR1 SNHLY, CDR2 FYNNEI. Trimming removed 6 bases from V and 0 bases from J; junction bases left unmatched: 5. This chain's CDR3 is CASRGTAHSNQPQHF. In DNA, the CDR3 is TGTGCCAGCAGGGGGACAGCGCATAGCAATCAGCCCCAGCATTTT.

V and J are TRBV12-3 or TRBV12-4 and TRBJ1-1; possibly TRBD1 for D (6 bases). The V and J ends lost 0 bases and 4 bases respectively, with 9 bases between them. CDR3 length: 14 residues. CDR3 region: CASSLAGRGTEAFF. The CDR3 DNA is TGTGCCAGCAGTTTAGCAGGCAGGGGCACTGAAGCTTTCTTT.